This T cell receptor (beta chain) was captured by sequencing in a study of CD8+CD57+ T cells in acquired aplastic anemia. Study in general: Sorted CD4+ and CD8+ cells yielded DNA averaging approximately 3.5 ug.

This clonotype appeared many times. What it binds is unknown. Germline assignment: CDR1 LGHDT and CDR2 YNNKEL (reference sequence). The CDR3 covers 14 residues. V lost 4 bases, J lost 1 base, and 4 bases stayed unmatched. Genomic DNA provided the template from which TCR beta VDJ and CDR3 profiles were obtained. TCRdb redid the calling of the reads with MiXCR, one entry per CDR3 protein. Seen here are 250,000 to 350,000 distinct CDR3 sequences, approximately 57% observed once, and the top ten hold around 8%. General study results and limits: Controls did not differ significantly from patients in CD8+ Simpson's diversity. Sharing between patients and controls was observed for roughly 29 CD8+ CDR3 sequences.

The rearrangement links TRBV3-1 to TRBJ2-7; 7 bases align to TRBD1. Sequenced: sorted CD4+, CD8+, or CD8+CD57+ T cells (not recorded which) from PBMCs. This sequence was found in a human donor with severe aplastic anemia or a healthy control (not recorded which). The CDR3 bases are TGTGCCAGCAGCCGGGGACAGCGTTCCTACGAGCAGTACTTC. Its protein is CASSRGQRSYEQYF.